This T cell receptor (beta chain) was sequenced in a study of long-term antiretroviral therapy in people with HIV. Study context: By about a decade, the earliest samples predate the 2015 immediate-ART recommendation.

Findings of the study overall: Blood in the study was drawn between the mid-2000s and the late 2010s, possibly under older ART regimens, which may be less effective than current ones.

Of note for this clone: Its target is not known.

They ran version v3.0 of the immunoSEQ assay at survey level. Sequencing had a target that covered 40,000-50,000 T-cell genomes per sample. Sequencing used immunoSEQ multiplex PCR; TCRdb keeps in-frame clones, though not all of them. The sample lists roughly 18,000 clones; approximately 91% were seen once. Researchers secured at least one pre-ART and at least two post-ART PBMC samples from each donor. Germline trimming cut 7 bases from V and 0 bases from J; bases unmatched to any gene: 11. The germline gives CDR1 SGHTA, CDR2 FQGNSA. There are 16 residues in the CDR3. The source is a woman between 35 and 50 years old with HIV. The genes are TRBV7-2 and TRBJ2-5; 7 positions agree with TRBD2. This specimen consisted of unsorted PBMCs, obtained 0.6 years after starting antiretroviral therapy. The CDR3 spells CASNRRGSSYQETQYF. CDR3 coding DNA: TGTGCCAGCAATCGGCGGGGGTCCTCCTACCAAGAGACCCAGTACTTC.